One and the same sample provided the 10 T cell receptor beta chains below, sequenced in a study of cytomegalovirus exposure and HLA in healthy donors. With 60 Vbeta and 13 Jbeta primers, the PCR was carried out. Only in-frame clones appear in the TCRdb table, and some are missing; sequencing was by immunoSEQ multiplex PCR. The sample has around 130,000 clones, 70% to 85% seen once; the top ten hold around 3%. Sequencing used PBMCs. These receptors originate from a woman younger than 30 in good health and CMV-seropositive.

The V call is TRBV11-1, the J call TRBJ1-3, with D possibly being TRBD1 (6 bases). The CDR3 sequence is 14 residues long. V was trimmed by 5 bases and J by 4 bases, leaving 12 bases between them. Per the germline V gene, CDR1 is SGHAT and CDR2 is FQDESV (reference sequence). The CDR3 sequence is CASSVDSVGNTIYF. The DNA for the CDR3 is TGTGCCAGCAGCGTGGACAGTGTGGGAAACACCATATATTTT.

The chain combines TRBV7-3 with TRBJ2-7, with a tentative D call TRBD2 (7 bases). Looked up from germline, CDR1 is SGHTA and CDR2 is FQGTGA. V was shortened by 1 base and J by 6 bases, with 19 bases between the two germline ends. The CDR3 totals 16 residues. The CDR3 region has the DNA TGTGCCAGCAGCTTAAGGGCGGGGGCCACCCTGGGCGAGCAGTACTTC. It translates to CASSLRAGATLGEQYF.

This clone appeared a single time. This chain joins TRBV2 and TRBJ1-5; D is undetermined. The CDR3 is 14 residues long. Germline CDR1 SNHLY, CDR2 FYNNEI. The V end was cut by 7 bases, the J end by 5 bases, with 15 bases between. The CDR3 loop is CASTAVGSHQPQHF. Written as DNA, the CDR3 is TGTGCCAGCACCGCCGTCGGGAGCCATCAGCCCCAGCATTTT.

The chain links TRBV19 to TRBJ2-7; possible D gene TRBD1, 5 bases. Germline-derived CDR1 and CDR2 are LNHDA and SQIVND (reference sequence). Trimming cost V 10 bases and J 3 bases, with 16 bases left between them. The CDR3 loop spans 13 amino acids. CDR3: CATADSAHYEQYF. The CDR3 DNA reads as TGTGCCACCGCAGACAGCGCCCACTACGAGCAGTACTTC.

V is TRBV18 and J is TRBJ2-5; D gene ambiguous. This CDR3 is 13 amino acids long. Germline V gene data show CDR1 as KGHSH and CDR2 as LQKENI. Trimming left V 2 bases short and J 2 bases short, with 6 bases between. In DNA form, the CDR3 reads TGTGCCAGCTCACCAGTCCTACAAGAGACCCAGTACTTC. It yields the protein CASSPVLQETQYF.

This clone was seen a single time. This sequence joins TRBV4-1 and TRBJ2-7; possible D gene TRBD1, 6 bases. V was clipped by 2 bases and J by 0 bases, with 11 bases between them. The CDR3 extends over 15 amino acids. The germline V gene has CDR1 MGHRA and CDR2 YSYEKL. CDR3 loop: CASSQQQGVSYEQYF. In nucleotides, the CDR3 is TGCGCCAGCAGCCAACAACAGGGCGTCTCCTACGAGCAGTACTTC.

On this clone: One junction end disagrees with the germline gene, perhaps due to a read error. As DNA, the CDR3 is TGTGCCAGCAGCGTAGTGGCTAGCGGGGGGCCACCAATGAGCTTC. It yields the protein CASSVVASGGPPMSF. This chain joins TRBV9 and TRBJ2-7, with 11 bases matching TRBD2. CDR1 SGDLS and CDR2 YYNGEE come from the germline V gene. This CDR3 comprises 15 residues.

The chain recombines TRBV6-1 with TRBJ2-2; D perhaps matches TRBD2 (6 bases). The germline gives CDR1 MNHNS, CDR2 SASEGT. The CDR3 runs to 15 residues. Between the trimmed V and J ends, which lost 2 bases and 5 bases, there was a span of 12 bases. As DNA, the CDR3 is TGTGCCAGCAGTGAAATGGGGGGTGGGACCGGGGAGCTGTTTTTT. This gives the protein CASSEMGGGTGELFF.

The genes are TRBV28 and TRBJ1-6, with a weak D call TRBD1 (6 bases). The CDR3 is 14 amino acids. V was shortened by 5 bases and J by 7 bases, with 12 bases between the two germline ends. Germline V gene data show CDR1 as MDHEN and CDR2 as SYDVKM. Written as DNA, the CDR3 is TGTGCCAGCAGTAGGGAGGGGGGGAATTCACCCCTCCACTTT. This sequence encodes CASSREGGNSPLHF.

This chain uses TRBV18 with TRBJ1-1; D unclear. V gave up 5 bases and J gave up 0 bases, with 7 bases separating them. The CDR3 totals 13 residues. CDR1 and CDR2 from the germline V gene are KGHSH and LQKENI. CDR3 sequence: CASSEILNTEAFF. In DNA form, the CDR3 reads TGTGCCAGCTCAGAGATTTTGAACACTGAAGCTTTCTTT.